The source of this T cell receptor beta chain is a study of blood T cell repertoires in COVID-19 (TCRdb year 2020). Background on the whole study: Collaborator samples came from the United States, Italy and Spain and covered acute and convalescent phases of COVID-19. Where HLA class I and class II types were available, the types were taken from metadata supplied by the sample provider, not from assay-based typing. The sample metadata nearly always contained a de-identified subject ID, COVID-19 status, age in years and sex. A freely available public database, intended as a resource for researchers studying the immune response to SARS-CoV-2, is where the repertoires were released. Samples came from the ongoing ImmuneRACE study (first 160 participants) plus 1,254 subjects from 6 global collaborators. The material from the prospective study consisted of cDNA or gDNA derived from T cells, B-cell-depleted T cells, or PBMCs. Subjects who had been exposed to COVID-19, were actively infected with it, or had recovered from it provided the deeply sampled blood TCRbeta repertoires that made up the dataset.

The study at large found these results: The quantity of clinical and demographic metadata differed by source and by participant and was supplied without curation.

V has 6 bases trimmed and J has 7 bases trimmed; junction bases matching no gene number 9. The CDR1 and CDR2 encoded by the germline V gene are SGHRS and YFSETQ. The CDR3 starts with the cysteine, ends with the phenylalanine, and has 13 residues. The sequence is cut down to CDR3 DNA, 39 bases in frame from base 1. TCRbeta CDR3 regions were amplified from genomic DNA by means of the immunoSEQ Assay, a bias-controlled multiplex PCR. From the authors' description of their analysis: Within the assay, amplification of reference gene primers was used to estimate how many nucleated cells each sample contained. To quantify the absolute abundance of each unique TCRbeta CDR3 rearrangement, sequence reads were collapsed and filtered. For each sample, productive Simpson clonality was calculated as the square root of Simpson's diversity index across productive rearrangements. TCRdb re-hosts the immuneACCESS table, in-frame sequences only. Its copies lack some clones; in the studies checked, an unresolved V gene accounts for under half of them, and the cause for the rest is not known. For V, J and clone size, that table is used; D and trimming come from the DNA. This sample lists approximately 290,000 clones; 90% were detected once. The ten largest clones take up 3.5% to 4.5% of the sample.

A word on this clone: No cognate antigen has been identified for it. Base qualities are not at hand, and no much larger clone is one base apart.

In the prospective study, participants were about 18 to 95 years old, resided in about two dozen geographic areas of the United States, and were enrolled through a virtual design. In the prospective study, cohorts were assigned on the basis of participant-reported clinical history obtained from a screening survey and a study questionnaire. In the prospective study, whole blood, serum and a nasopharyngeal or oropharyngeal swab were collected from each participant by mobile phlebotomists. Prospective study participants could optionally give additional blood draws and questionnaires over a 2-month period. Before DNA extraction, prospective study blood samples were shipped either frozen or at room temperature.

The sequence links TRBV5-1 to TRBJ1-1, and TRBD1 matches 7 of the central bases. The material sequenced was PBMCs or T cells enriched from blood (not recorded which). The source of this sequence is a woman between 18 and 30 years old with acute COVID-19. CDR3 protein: CASTTTDRNEAFF. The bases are TGCGCCAGCACGACTACGGACAGGAATGAAGCTTTCTTT.